Following are 2 T cell receptor beta chains from one sample sequenced in a study of T cell repertoires in cytomegalovirus infection. TCRdb re-called the reads with MiXCR, one entry per CDR3 protein. The table has more than 50,000 distinct CDR3 sequences, 25% to 40% seen once. Antigens for these TCRs are unknown. Sequenced material: PBMCs, sequenced either directly or after in vitro stimulation (not recorded which). The receptors here all came from a human donor in good health (CMV status not recorded). Some clones in this sample may be carry-over from other donors' samples.

There are many counts of this clonotype. V and J are TRBV7-8 and TRBJ1-5; TRBD1 matches at 7 bases. This CDR3 has 13 residues. J was trimmed by 7 bases and V by 5 bases; bases with no gene match: 5. Germline assignment: CDR1 SGHVS and CDR2 FQNEAQ. For the CDR3, the DNA is TGTGCCAGCAGCACCGACAGGGAGCAGCCCCAGCATTTT. Its translation is CASSTDREQPQHF.

As regards this clonotype: This may be a read error, as it is one base from a much larger clone. The chain couples TRBV7-2 to TRBJ1-3; possible D gene TRBD1, 5 bases. Per germline, CDR1 SGHTA and CDR2 FQGNSA. Trimming left V 6 bases short and J 0 bases short, with 9 bases between. CDR3 size: 14 residues. The CDR3 DNA follows: TGTGCCAGCAGGACAGCGAACTCTGGAAACACCATATATTTT. This sequence encodes CASRTANSGNTIYF.